This T cell receptor (beta chain) was sequenced during a study of Ad26.COV2.S vaccination and SARS-CoV-2 variants (dated by TCRdb to about 2021). Study-level background: Donors in the vaccine arm were drawn from COV1001, a phase I-IIa trial of Ad26.COV2.S in healthy adults that was multicentre, randomized, double-blind and placebo-controlled. Ad26.COV2.S was given intramuscularly at 5x10^10 or 1x10^11 viral particles, as a single shot or as two shots 56 days apart. Sequencing of the TCRbeta repertoire served to evaluate the specificity and breadth of SARS-CoV-2-reactive T cell receptors following Ad26.COV2.S vaccination. A total of around 32 samples were included in the TCR-sequenced set, comprising around 20 Ad26.COV2.S vaccine recipients, 5 placebo recipients and 8 SARS-CoV-2 convalescent individuals. Trial participants were randomized into five groups of five, in which low-dose or high-dose Ad26.COV2.S was given once or twice, or placebo was given on both occasions. Blinding of investigators to trial group allocation was maintained during experiments and outcome assessment.

V was cut back by 4 bases and J by 3 bases, leaving a gap of 3 bases between them. Including cysteine and phenylalanine, the CDR3 has 11 amino acids. Just the 33-base CDR3 DNA is kept, in frame starting at base 1. CDR1 and CDR2 are read off the germline V gene (reference sequence) as LNHDA and SQIVND. Findings and caveats that apply to the study as a whole: Spike-specific TCR breadth was higher in Ad26.COV2.S recipients than in placebo recipients (P = 0.0014). The study lacked the statistical power to compare responses across vaccine doses or regimens. The authors noted that total T cell responses may have been underestimated by the TCR breadth and depth analyses. Vaccine and placebo recipients had similar non-spike TCR breadth, a finding consistent with the vaccine containing only spike. After vaccination, substantial breadth of spike-specific CD8+ and CD4+ T cell responses was reported.

The treatment or condition tag for this specimen amounts to: around 19 received Ad26.COV2.S at low or high dose, single or two shots; about 5 received placebo; per-sample allocation not given. Repertoires of vaccine and placebo recipients were sequenced from samples taken on day 63 after the first injection. In Cohort 1b, around 25 adults aged 18-55 years were enrolled at a single site in Boston, USA, between 29 July and 7 August 2020. As a vaccine, Ad26.COV2.S was a replication-incompetent adenovirus type 26 vector that expressed a prefusion-stabilized SARS-CoV-2 spike protein derived from the original Wuhan strain. Concerning this clone itself: Its target antigen remains unknown. No base quality values were provided; no much bigger clone lies one nucleotide off.

The immunoSEQ Assay was the method used to sequence TCRbeta CDR3 regions. After extraction, genomic DNA underwent amplification by bias-controlled multiplex PCR, followed by high-throughput sequencing. In the original analysis: Collapsing and filtering of sequences were performed to quantify the absolute abundance of each unique TCRbeta CDR3 region. T cell fraction was estimated by normalizing TCRbeta template counts to usable DNA, with usable DNA measured through amplification of reference genes found in all nucleated cells. Repertoire TCRs were annotated as SARS-CoV-2-specific by exact matching of V gene, CDR3 amino acid sequence and J gene to a known reactive TCR set. MIRA supplied the reference SARS-CoV-2 TCR set, which was filtered for enrichment in COVID-19-positive ImmuneCODE repertoires so that public or cross-reactive TCRs were removed. Drawing on the MIRA antigens, annotated TCRs were analysed further at the level of specific ORF or position within ORF. Breadth was defined as annotated unique rearrangements over total unique productive rearrangements; depth was the summed frequency of those rearrangements. TCR breadth was compared between groups using two-sided Wilcoxon rank-sum tests. The source is immuneACCESS, and TCRdb retained only in-frame sequences with V and J called. Part of the clones is not carried over; for the studies checked, unresolved V genes explain less than half of this, and the remainder is unexplained. The V and J calls and the clone size are those of that table, but D and trimming were determined from the DNA. The table for this sample lists 300,000 to 500,000 clones; roughly nine tenths of them were counted only once. The top ten constitute 3.5% of the sample.

The rearranged segments are TRBV19 and TRBJ2-5; no D segment can be confidently identified. The specimen was peripheral blood, collected in a trial of Ad26.COV2.S vaccine versus placebo. The sequence derives from a person aged 18 to 65 who received the Ad26.COV2.S COVID-19 vaccine or a placebo. The DNA sequence is TGTGCCAGTAGTACAAAAGAGACCCAGTACTTC. This translates into CASSTKETQYF.